The 26 T cell receptor beta chains below come from one sample, sequenced in a study of shared clonotypes between healthy human individuals. Libraries were prepared by immunoSEQ multiplex PCR; TCRdb keeps only in-frame clonotypes and omits some of them. Among 2 million to 2.5 million clones listed, just under 95% were seen once. The sequencing sample was made of naive CD4+ T cells from PBMCs. Subset of the sample: CD45RA+ positively selected. The receptors were sampled from a man aged 18 to 29 in good health. Some clones in this sample may be carry-over from other donors' samples.

CDR3 amino acids: CASSYATGYGYTF. As DNA, the CDR3 is TGTGCCAGCAGTTACGCGACAGGGTATGGCTACACCTTC. The chain employs TRBV6-5 and TRBJ1-2, with 7 positions matching TRBD1. The CDR3 extends over 13 amino acids. The germline V gene has CDR1 MNHEY and CDR2 SVGAGI. The V and J ends lost 2 bases and 5 bases, in that order; junction bases with no gene match: 2.

The chain is built from TRBV6-5 and TRBJ1-1; D is perhaps TRBD1 (5 bases). Per germline, CDR1 MNHEY and CDR2 SVGAGI. There are 15 residues in the CDR3. Trimming left V 2 bases short and J 4 bases short, with 14 bases between. The CDR3 protein is CASSYDGFGGTEAFF. In DNA form, the CDR3 reads TGTGCCAGCAGTTACGATGGTTTTGGGGGCACTGAAGCTTTCTTT.

In the case of this clone: Within the sample, other DNA sequences also encode this same CDR3. The V gene is TRBV18, the J gene TRBJ1-4; TRBD1 is a possible D gene (5 bases). Germline V CDR1 and CDR2: KGHSH, LQKENI. This CDR3 comprises 14 residues. V lost 3 bases, J lost 5 bases, and 10 bases lay in between. CDR3 sequence reads: CASSPGQTNEKLFF. The CDR3, as DNA: TGTGCCAGCTCACCGGGGCAGACCAATGAAAAACTGTTTTTT.

The chain uses TRBV6-4 and TRBJ2-3; D is possibly TRBD1 (5 bases). The CDR3 contains 15 residues. V was trimmed by 3 bases and J by 9 bases, leaving 19 bases between them. The germline CDR1 and CDR2 sequences are MRHNA and SNTAGT. The CDR3 loop is CASSEGLLTSRTQYF. The CDR3 DNA is TGTGCCAGCAGTGAGGGGCTACTCACTTCGAGAACGCAGTATTTT.

This chain uses TRBV5-5 with TRBJ2-1, with TRBD1 identical over 7 bases. The CDR3 runs 13 residues. The junction had 6 bases not matched to a gene; V was cut back by 6 bases and J by 6 bases. Germline V lookup: CDR1 SGHKS, CDR2 YYEKEE (reference sequence). CDR3: CASTTGAGNEQFF. CDR3 nucleotides: TGTGCCAGCACTACAGGGGCAGGCAATGAGCAGTTCTTC. Full variable domain (rest looked up from reference TRBV5-5 and TRBJ2-1): DAGVTQSPTHLIKTRGQQVTLRCSPISGHKSVSWYQQVLGQGPQFIFQYYEKEERGRGNFPDRFSARQFPNYSSELNVNALLLGDSALYLCASTTGAGNEQFFGPGTRLTVL.

This chain joins TRBV18 and TRBJ1-2; D might be TRBD1 (5 bases). The CDR3 has 14 residues. The germline V gene has CDR1 KGHSH and CDR2 LQKENI. Trimming removed 4 bases at V and 6 bases at J, with 15 bases between. DNA of the CDR3: TGTGCCAGCTCACGGTCCAGGGAGGGAGATGGCTACACCTTC. Amino acids: CASSRSREGDGYTF.

The V and J genes are TRBV29-1 and TRBJ2-1; 8 bases fit TRBD2. The CDR3 runs to 14 residues. From germline, CDR1 is SQVTM and CDR2 ANQGSEA. Trimming at V came to 5 bases and at J to 3 bases, leaving 6 bases not matched to a gene. The CDR3 loop is CSVSSLAGYNEQFF. CDR3 DNA: TGCAGCGTTAGTAGCCTAGCGGGCTACAATGAGCAGTTCTTC.

For the CDR3, the DNA is TGCGCCAGCAGCTTGGTTGGATTAGCTGGAAACACCATATATTTT. It codes for CASSLVGLAGNTIYF. The genes are TRBV5-1 and TRBJ1-3; D ambiguous. V dropped 0 bases and J dropped 2 bases, with 9 bases sitting between them. From germline, CDR1 is SGHRS and CDR2 YFSETQ. This CDR3 is built from 15 residues. Together with reference TRBV5-1 and TRBJ1-3, the CDR3 gives the full variable domain: KAGVTQTPRYLIKTRGQQVTLSCSPISGHRSVSWYQQTPGQGLQFLFEYFSETQRNKGNFPGRFSGRQFSNSRSEMNVSTLELGDSALYLCASSLVGLAGNTIYFGEGSWLTVV.

This chain links TRBV5-1 with TRBJ2-5; 13 nucleotides line up with TRBD2. The CDR3 extends over 17 amino acids. The V segment lost 3 bases and the J segment 0 bases; nucleotides outside the gene matches: 5. CDR1 is SGHRS and CDR2 is YFSETQ in the germline V gene. CDR3 in DNA: TGCGCCAGCAGCTCCGGGGGACTAGCGGGAAACCAAGAGACCCAGTACTTC. Its protein product is CASSSGGLAGNQETQYF. Complete variable domain (other parts from reference TRBV5-1 and TRBJ2-5): KAGVTQTPRYLIKTRGQQVTLSCSPISGHRSVSWYQQTPGQGLQFLFEYFSETQRNKGNFPGRFSGRQFSNSRSEMNVSTLELGDSALYLCASSSGGLAGNQETQYFGPGTRLLVL.

V usage is TRBV15 and J usage is TRBJ2-6; D may be TRBD2 (6 bases). This CDR3 has 15 amino acids. In germline, CDR1 is LNHNV, CDR2 YYDKDF (reference sequence). Trimming removed 3 bases from V and 4 bases from J, with 10 bases in between. CDR3 nucleotides: TGTGCCACCAGCAGGTGGGAGGCCGGGGCCAACGTCCTGACTTTC. Its translation: CATSRWEAGANVLTF.

The V call is TRBV5-4, the J call TRBJ2-7, with 7 positions matching TRBD1. This CDR3 comprises 15 residues. CDR1 and CDR2 (germline): SGHNT, YYREEE (reference sequence). The V gene end was trimmed by 4 bases and the J gene end by 1 base; junction bases not matched to a gene: 8. DNA for the CDR3: TGTGCCAGCAGCCCACAGACAGGGCTTTCCTACGAGCAGTACTTC. Translating it yields CASSPQTGLSYEQYF.

CDR3 amino acids: CASSQGSGGRSNEQFF. The DNA of the CDR3 is TGCGCCAGCAGCCAAGGCAGCGGCGGGAGGAGCAATGAGCAGTTCTTC. The rearrangement uses TRBV4-1 and TRBJ2-1; 8 bases align to TRBD2. Germline assignment: CDR1 MGHRA and CDR2 YSYEKL. The CDR3 spans 16 residues. Unmatched junction bases numbered 8, after V lost 1 base and J lost 6 bases.

The chain employs TRBV2 and TRBJ1-2; TRBD1 aligns across 8 bases. The CDR3 totals 15 residues. The ends lost 7 bases at V and 4 bases at J; junction bases unmatched: 11. Germline loops: CDR1 SNHLY, CDR2 FYNNEI. The CDR3 is CASTDTGGVGYGYTF. In DNA, the CDR3 is TGTGCCAGCACCGATACAGGGGGTGTAGGCTATGGCTACACCTTC.

The CDR3 sequence is CASSLQKGGYTF. CDR3 DNA sequence: TGTGCCAGCAGCTTGCAGAAAGGTGGCTACACCTTC. The chain is built from TRBV7-8 and TRBJ1-2; no firm D call. The V gene lost 3 bases and the J gene lost 7 bases, with 9 bases spanning the gap. There are 12 residues in the CDR3. Germline CDR1 and CDR2: SGHVS and FQNEAQ.

This chain connects TRBV29-1 to TRBJ1-6; a possible D gene is TRBD1 (6 bases). Trimming pared 6 bases from V and 15 bases from J, leaving 15 bases between. In germline, CDR1 is SQVTM, CDR2 ANQGSEA. This CDR3 contains 11 residues. The CDR3 DNA reads TGCAGCGTCGATATACAGGGACACCTCCACTTT. As protein: CSVDIQGHLHF.

The genes are TRBV28 and TRBJ2-1; D is unresolved. Germline V gene lookup returns CDR1 MDHEN and CDR2 SYDVKM. The V end lost 8 bases, the J end lost 7 bases, and 15 bases lay between the germline ends. This CDR3 contains 13 residues. The CDR3: CASAHHLGNEQFF. Written as DNA, the CDR3 is TGTGCCAGCGCGCACCACCTAGGAAATGAGCAGTTCTTC.

This chain connects TRBV19 to TRBJ2-7; unclear D gene. The V and J ends lost 7 bases and 5 bases respectively, with 12 bases between them. Germline-derived CDR1 and CDR2 are LNHDA and SQIVND (reference sequence). This CDR3 spans 12 amino acids. CDR3 nucleotides: TGTGCCAGTACAGATGTGACCGACGAGCAGTACTTC. Protein sequence: CASTDVTDEQYF. Looking up the rest from reference TRBV19 and TRBJ2-7 gives the full variable domain: DGGITQSPKYLFRKEGQNVTLSCEQNLNHDAMYWYRQDPGQGLRLIYYSQIVNDFQKGDIAEGYSVSREKKESFPLTVTSAQKNPTAFYLCASTDVTDEQYFGPGTRLTVT.

The chain is built from TRBV18 and TRBJ2-6; a weak D match, TRBD1 (5 bases). From germline, CDR1 is KGHSH and CDR2 LQKENI. V was shortened by 1 base and J by 0 bases, with 13 bases between the two germline ends. The CDR3 sequence is 18 residues long. The DNA for the CDR3 is TGTGCCAGCTCACCACTGGGGCACCTCGGCTCTGGGGCCAACGTCCTGACTTTC. It translates to CASSPLGHLGSGANVLTF.

This chain links TRBV5-4 with TRBJ2-1; TRBD1 might be the D (7 bases). V was trimmed by 4 bases and J by 5 bases, leaving 22 bases between them. Germline V gene sequence: CDR1 SGHNT, CDR2 YYREEE (reference sequence). The CDR3 is made up of 17 amino acids. The CDR3 region is CASSDGYRRGQHNEQFF. CDR3 nucleotide sequence: TGTGCCAGCAGCGATGGATATCGGAGGGGGCAACACAATGAGCAGTTCTTC.

This chain links TRBV27 with TRBJ1-1; D possibly corresponds to TRBD1 (5 bases). The germline V and J ends were trimmed by 7 bases and 6 bases, with 24 bases remaining between them. Germline V gene lookup returns CDR1 MNHEY and CDR2 SMNVEV (reference sequence). CDR3 length: 16 residues. Here the CDR3 DNA reads TGTGCCAGCAATCACCCGGGCCGACAGTGGAGCGCTGAAGCTTTCTTT. Protein sequence: CASNHPGRQWSAEAFF.

The chain is built from TRBV6-5 and TRBJ1-2; D remains unclear. This CDR3 is 14 amino acids long. The V gene's germline CDR1 is MNHEY and CDR2 SVGAGI. V lost 5 bases to trimming and J lost 7 bases, with 17 bases between them. The CDR3 coding sequence is TGTGCCAGCAGTCCCCCTGGCGCGGTCGGTGGCTACACCTTC. It translates to CASSPPGAVGGYTF.

The V and J genes are TRBV7-9 and TRBJ1-5; no reliable D call. The V gene lost 1 base and the J gene lost 9 bases, with 13 bases spanning the gap. Germline V gene sequence: CDR1 SEHNR, CDR2 FQNEAQ (reference sequence). This CDR3 is built from 14 residues. The CDR3 nucleotides read TGTGCCAGCAGCTTAGAGGGCCCCTGGGGGCCCCAGCATTTT. Translating it yields CASSLEGPWGPQHF.

The V gene is TRBV5-1, the J gene TRBJ2-1; the D gene is possibly TRBD2 (6 bases). This CDR3 has 13 amino acids. Germline V gene sequence: CDR1 SGHRS, CDR2 YFSETQ. The V and J ends lost 4 bases and 5 bases respectively, with 10 bases between them. CDR3: CASSMGLDNEQFF. The CDR3 region has the DNA TGCGCCAGCAGCATGGGACTGGACAATGAGCAGTTCTTC.

The chain couples TRBV7-2 to TRBJ2-5; 7 bases are shared with TRBD2. Germline trimming cut 2 bases from V and 5 bases from J; bases unmatched to any gene: 8. The CDR3 is made up of 15 amino acids. From germline, CDR1 is SGHTA and CDR2 FQGNSA. Written as DNA, the CDR3 is TGTGCCAGCAGCTTAAATGCAGGGAGGGAGGAGACCCAGTACTTC. Translating gives CASSLNAGREETQYF.

The CDR3 reads CASQAGGTSEQYF. In DNA, the CDR3 is TGTGCCAGCCAAGCGGGAGGCACCAGCGAGCAGTACTTC. The V and J genes are TRBV28 and TRBJ2-7, with 9 bases fitting TRBD2. Germline V gene lookup returns CDR1 MDHEN and CDR2 SYDVKM. CDR3 length: 13 residues. J was trimmed by 6 bases and V by 8 bases; bases with no gene match: 8. Variable domain in full (rest from reference TRBV28 and TRBJ2-7): DVKVTQSSRYLVKRTGEKVFLECVQDMDHENMFWYRQDPGLGLRLIYFSYDVKMKEKGDIPEGYSVSREKKERFSLILESASTNQTSMYLCASQAGGTSEQYFGPGTRLTVT.

This chain links TRBV29-1 with TRBJ1-1; 7 nucleotides agree with TRBD1. The CDR3 contains 11 residues. In germline, CDR1 is SQVTM, CDR2 ANQGSEA. The V segment lost 7 bases and the J segment 6 bases; nucleotides outside the gene matches: 5. The DNA for the CDR3 is TGCAGCGCAGGGAGGGGGCCTGAAGCTTTCTTT. This encodes CSAGRGPEAFF.